The 26 T cell receptor beta chains given below trace back to one sample, sequenced in a study of blood T cells in healthy people across ages. A second PCR, run for about 7 to 11 cycles, used a sample-barcoded 5' primer plus a J-beta primer mix. TCRdb re-called the 5' RACE reads through MiXCR, storing one row per CDR3 protein. The data show 630,000 or so distinct CDR3 sequences, 32% seen once. Sequencing was carried out using blood. The source is an elderly woman in good health.

This clonotype has just a few counts. The rearrangement uses TRBV28 and TRBJ2-3; tentative D call: TRBD1 (6 bases). The CDR3 runs to 15 residues. CDR1 MDHEN and CDR2 SYDVKM come from the germline V gene. V was clipped by 5 bases and J by 3 bases, with 15 bases between them. The chain's CDR3 is CASSINPGQTDTQYF. CDR3 DNA sequence: TGTGCCAGCAGTATCAACCCCGGACAGACAGATACGCAGTATTTT.

The gene calls are TRBV15 and TRBJ2-5; TRBD2 matches 10 bases. The CDR3 extends over 17 amino acids. The J segment lost 5 bases and the V segment lost 0 bases, leaving 9 bases of the junction unmatched. CDR1 and CDR2 (germline): LNHNV, YYDKDF (reference sequence). CDR3 in amino acids: CATSRDSSGGAGETQYF. CDR3 DNA sequence: TGTGCCACCAGCAGAGATTCGAGCGGGGGGGCGGGGGAGACCCAGTACTTC.

The chain links TRBV6-6 to TRBJ2-3; TRBD1 might be the D (6 bases). The length of the CDR3 is 14 residues. Trimming cost V 4 bases and J 2 bases, with 10 bases left between them. Germline V gene sequence: CDR1 MNHNY, CDR2 SVGAGI (reference sequence). The CDR3 protein is CASSSGHFTDTQYF. DNA of the CDR3: TGTGCCAGCAGTTCGGGACACTTCACAGATACGCAGTATTTT.

The chain employs TRBV7-2 and TRBJ2-5, with 9 bases matching TRBD2. This CDR3 spans 17 amino acids. Germline V gene sequence: CDR1 SGHTA, CDR2 FQGNSA. V was clipped by 7 bases and J by 5 bases; unmatched bases: 17. CDR3: CASTPIIGGAGGETQYF. The CDR3 region has the DNA TGTGCCAGCACCCCCATTATAGGCGGGGCGGGGGGGGAGACCCAGTACTTC.

In its sample, this clonotype was seen many times. J is TRBJ2-5 and V is TRBV7-9; D remains ambiguous. Per the germline V gene, CDR1 is SEHNR and CDR2 is FQNEAQ (reference sequence). The V end lost 6 bases, the J end lost 2 bases, and 4 bases lay between the germline ends. The CDR3 sequence is 11 residues long. The CDR3 region has the DNA TGTGCCAGCAGATTTCAAGAGACCCAGTACTTC. Translated, it gives CASRFQETQYF.

This clonotype was found many times. The rearrangement joins TRBV4-2 to TRBJ1-1; D perhaps matches TRBD1 (5 bases). The CDR3 length is 13 residues. The germline gives CDR1 LGHNA, CDR2 YNFKEQ. Deletions cut 7 bases from V and 1 base from J, with 10 bases between. CDR3 DNA sequence: TGTGCCAGCAATATGGGGGGGAACACTGAAGCTTTCTTT. It encodes CASNMGGNTEAFF.

This clonotype appeared many times. The V gene is TRBV7-2, the J gene TRBJ2-1; the match to TRBD2 covers 8 bases. From germline, CDR1 is SGHTA and CDR2 FQGNSA. The CDR3 totals 16 residues. V was pared by 0 bases and J by 8 bases, with 9 bases of the junction left unmatched. In DNA form, the CDR3 reads TGTGCCAGCAGCTTAGCAAGGCGGGGGGCGGAGGATGAGCAGTTCTTC. Translating it yields CASSLARRGAEDEQFF.

This clonotype was detected only a few times. The V gene is TRBV5-5, the J gene TRBJ1-4; D unresolved. Germline-derived CDR1 and CDR2 are SGHKS and YYEKEE (reference sequence). Trimming cost V 4 bases and J 0 bases, with 10 bases left between them. The CDR3 runs to 15 residues. CDR3 protein: CASSPTPTTNEKLFF. Written as DNA, the CDR3 is TGTGCCAGCAGCCCGACGCCCACAACTAATGAAAAACTGTTTTTT.

Turning to this clonotype: A junction boundary mismatches the germline segment, possibly from a read error. V gene TRBV7-9 combines with J gene TRBJ2-3; TRBD1 matches 7 bases. Germline V gene data show CDR1 as SEHNR and CDR2 as FQNEAQ (reference sequence). The CDR3 totals 16 residues. CDR3 DNA sequence: TGTGCCAGCAGCCCAAGACAGGGATTTCGTGCGGATATGCAGTATTTT. This codes for CASSPRQGFRADMQYF.

This clonotype was recorded a few times. The chain carries TRBV27 and TRBJ1-5; 7 positions agree with TRBD1. J gave up 3 bases and V 8 bases, and 4 bases lay outside the gene matches. CDR3 length: 13 residues. Germline V gene sequence: CDR1 MNHEY, CDR2 SMNVEV (reference sequence). The CDR3 DNA sequence: TGTGCCAGCGCGACAGGGATCAATCAGCCCCAGCATTTT. Translated: CASATGINQPQHF.

This clonotype was counted ten times or more. The gene calls are TRBV7-6 and TRBJ1-6, with 7 positions matching TRBD1. The CDR3 is made up of 15 amino acids. J lost 7 bases, V lost 8 bases, and 11 bases had no gene match. The germline V gene has CDR1 SGHVS and CDR2 FNYEAQ. CDR3 sequence: CASGQGGERNSPLHF. DNA of the CDR3: TGTGCCAGCGGGCAGGGGGGGGAACGGAATTCACCCCTCCACTTT.

This clonotype has at least ten counts. This chain joins TRBV27 and TRBJ1-2, with D possibly matching TRBD1 (6 bases). Germline CDR1 and CDR2: MNHEY and SMNVEV (reference sequence). The CDR3 extends over 13 amino acids. Trimming stripped 6 bases from V and 7 bases from J, with 15 bases between. The DNA for the CDR3 is TGTGCCAGCAGCCTAGGCACAGGGACTGGCTACACCTTC. Amino acids: CASSLGTGTGYTF.

V usage is TRBV29-1 and J usage is TRBJ2-5, with 8 nucleotides matching TRBD1. The CDR3 sequence is 13 residues long. Germline V CDR1 and CDR2: SQVTM, ANQGSEA. The V gene end was trimmed by 4 bases and the J gene end by 5 bases; junction bases not matched to a gene: 6. CDR3 nucleotides: TGCAGCGTTGGGCCAGGGGGCCCGGAGACCCAGTACTTC. Its translation: CSVGPGGPETQYF.

This clonotype was seen repeatedly, ten times or more. The chain couples TRBV5-8 to TRBJ1-1; D is ambiguous. CDR3 size: 11 residues. With 4 bases removed from V and 8 bases from J, the gap between germline ends came to 9 bases. Germline CDR1 and CDR2: SGHTS and YDEGEE. The CDR3 DNA reads as TGTGCCAGCAGCCCGACAAGAGAAGCTTTCTTT. Residues: CASSPTREAFF.

The CDR3 DNA follows: TGTGCCAGCAGTTTAGAGAGAGCGTATGTGGAGTTCTTC. Translated, it gives CASSLERAYVEFF. The chain links TRBV12-3 or TRBV12-4 to TRBJ2-1; D ambiguous. This CDR3 contains 13 residues. V lost 1 base to trimming and J lost 14 bases, with 15 bases between them.

This clonotype was picked up many times. A much larger clonotype is one base distant, so this may be a read error. The rearrangement links TRBV7-2 to TRBJ2-4, with 8 bases matching TRBD2. Germline trimming cut 4 bases from V and 11 bases from J; bases unmatched to any gene: 10. Germline CDR1 and CDR2: SGHTA and FQGNSA. This CDR3 is built from 14 residues. CDR3: CASSSGGDRGFQYF. In nucleotides, the CDR3 is TGTGCCAGCAGCTCCGGGGGGGACCGAGGGTTTCAGTACTTC.

This clonotype has at least ten counts. The chain uses TRBV12-5 and TRBJ2-1; TRBD1 agrees at 8 bases. The CDR3 has 19 residues. Trimming cost V 1 base and J 6 bases; bases outside gene matches: 17. Looked up from germline, CDR1 is LGHNT and CDR2 is FRNRAP. In nucleotides, the CDR3 is TGTGCTAGTGGTTTGGCGAGGCCTCTCGCAGGGGGCGCGAGCAATGAGCAGTTCTTC. Translating gives CASGLARPLAGGASNEQFF. The whole variable domain, filled in from reference TRBV12-5 and TRBJ2-1, reads DARVTQTPRHKVTEMGQEVTMRCQPILGHNTVFWYRQTMMQGLELLAYFRNRAPLDDSGMPKDRFSAEMPDATLATLKIQPSEPRDSAVYFCASGLARPLAGGASNEQFFGPGTRLTVL.

Note on this clonotype: A clone one base away is much larger, so this may be a read error. The chain couples TRBV29-1 to TRBJ1-4; 8 bases are shared with TRBD1. J was trimmed by 13 bases and V by 6 bases; bases with no gene match: 16. Germline V gene sequence: CDR1 SQVTM, CDR2 ANQGSEA. The CDR3 consists of 14 residues. This CDR3 reads CSVRPGTAGTGLFF. CDR3 DNA: TGCAGCGTGCGGCCCGGGACAGCAGGGACAGGACTGTTTTTT.

This clonotype occurred many times. The V call is TRBV7-2, the J call TRBJ1-6, with D tentatively TRBD1 (6 bases). Deletions cut 5 bases from V and 6 bases from J, with 8 bases between. In germline, CDR1 is SGHTA, CDR2 FQGNSA. The CDR3 sequence is 13 residues long. The CDR3, as DNA: TGTGCCAGCAGCGGACAGATTAATTCACCCCTCCACTTT. It encodes CASSGQINSPLHF.

Worth noting for this clonotype: A read error may be the cause here, since a much bigger clone is one base away. V gene TRBV6-1 combines with J gene TRBJ1-2, with unresolved D. The germline V and J ends were trimmed by 5 bases and 3 bases, with 1 base remaining between them. The germline gives CDR1 MNHNS, CDR2 SASEGT. The CDR3 is 10 amino acids. CDR3 nucleotides: TGTGCCAGCAGTCACTATGGCTACACCTTC. This gives the protein CASSHYGYTF.

This clonotype was found many times. The rearrangement links TRBV20-1 to TRBJ1-2; 7 positions agree with TRBD1. This CDR3 is built from 13 residues. V was pared by 6 bases and J by 3 bases, with 7 bases of the junction left unmatched. The germline V gene encodes CDR1 DFQATT and CDR2 SNEGSKA (reference sequence). The CDR3 coding sequence is TGCAGTGCCAGTCGGACAGGAGACTATGGCTACACCTTC. Its protein is CSASRTGDYGYTF.

This clonotype has a count of ten or more. The chain carries TRBV6-4 and TRBJ2-3, with 12 bases identical to TRBD2. Germline CDR1 and CDR2: MRHNA and SNTAGT. Trimming took 8 bases from V and 3 from J; bases not matched to a gene: 15. The CDR3 has 18 residues. The CDR3 region has the DNA TGTGCCAGCCCGATGGGGCTAGCGGGGGGGCACAAAACAGATACGCAGTATTTT. This translates into CASPMGLAGGHKTDTQYF.

The gene calls are TRBV3-1 and TRBJ1-1; 7 bases map to TRBD1. Trimming took 4 bases from V and 5 from J; bases not matched to a gene: 10. Germline V lookup: CDR1 LGHDT, CDR2 YNNKEL (reference sequence). The CDR3 length is 15 residues. The CDR3 nucleotides read TGTGCCAGCAGCCGACCGGGACAGATTAGAACTGAAGCTTTCTTT. The encoded protein is CASSRPGQIRTEAFF.

The gene calls are TRBV5-5 and TRBJ1-5; D is possibly TRBD1 (5 bases). This CDR3 region has 17 residues. From germline, CDR1 is SGHKS and CDR2 YYEKEE (reference sequence). V was shortened by 3 bases and J by 2 bases, with 18 bases between the two germline ends. The CDR3 sequence: CASSSRVGRDGNQPQHF. The CDR3 bases are TGTGCCAGCAGCTCACGGGTGGGCAGGGACGGCAATCAGCCCCAGCATTTT.

The chain carries TRBV27 and TRBJ2-7; the match to TRBD2 covers 13 bases. V dropped 6 bases and J dropped 6; count of bases not matched to a gene: 11. CDR1 is MNHEY and CDR2 is SMNVEV in the germline V gene (reference sequence). The CDR3 spans 16 residues. This CDR3 reads CASRQTSGGYLREQYF. The DNA of the CDR3 is TGTGCCAGCAGGCAGACTAGCGGGGGGTACTTACGCGAGCAGTACTTC.

This clonotype was recorded at least ten times. A clone one base away is much larger, so this may be a read error. This sequence joins TRBV7-2 and TRBJ2-5, with 11 bases matching TRBD1. The CDR3 contains 14 residues. Trimming removed 5 bases from V and 11 bases from J; junction bases left unmatched: 10. Germline values: CDR1 SGHTA, CDR2 FQGNSA. Here the CDR3 DNA reads TGTGCCAGCAGCCACGGGACAGGGGGGAATGAGCAGTACTTC. This sequence encodes CASSHGTGGNEQYF.